This paragraph reports one T cell receptor (beta chain). Its antigen is not known. The record originates from a study of Graves' ophthalmopathy and Graves' hyperthyroidism. For the study at large: Being free of ophthalmopathy for 18 months of follow-up defined stable hyperthyroidism. Study-wide results and limits: Clonotypes were expanded in thyroid at above 0.001 frequency, and most also appeared in blood.

Researchers took RNA transcripts and amplified TCR beta CDR3 regions from them. Second-round multiplex PCR followed a first-round RT-PCR using HTBI primers. Using its own MiXCR run on the multiplex PCR reads, TCRdb lists one record per CDR3 protein. The sample includes over a million distinct CDR3 sequences, about 35% of them seen just once. J was trimmed by 5 bases and V by 1 base; bases with no gene match: 7. Germline V gene sequence: CDR1 LGHNA, CDR2 YSLEER. The CDR3 has 15 residues. Sample: peripheral blood or thyroid tissue (not recorded which). The origin of this receptor is an adult man with Graves' hyperthyroidism. The gene calls are TRBV4-3 and TRBJ2-7, with TRBD1 identical over 8 bases. The CDR3 region has the DNA TGCGCCAGCAGCCAAGGACAGGGGCTTTTTGACGAGCAGTACTTC. The encoded protein is CASSQGQGLFDEQYF.